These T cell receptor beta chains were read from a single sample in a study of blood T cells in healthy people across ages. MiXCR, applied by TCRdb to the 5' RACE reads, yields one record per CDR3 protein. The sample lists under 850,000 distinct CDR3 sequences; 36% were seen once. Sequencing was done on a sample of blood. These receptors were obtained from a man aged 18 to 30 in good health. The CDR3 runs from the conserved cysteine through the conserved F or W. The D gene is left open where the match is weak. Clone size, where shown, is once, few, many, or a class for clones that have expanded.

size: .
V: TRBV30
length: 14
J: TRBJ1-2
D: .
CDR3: CAWSLTTALYGYTF

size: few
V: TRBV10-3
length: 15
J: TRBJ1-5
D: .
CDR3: CAISPVASSRQPQHF

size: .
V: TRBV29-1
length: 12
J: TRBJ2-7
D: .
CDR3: CSVDEVLLSQYF

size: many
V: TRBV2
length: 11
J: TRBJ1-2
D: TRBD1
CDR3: CASSGTAGYTF

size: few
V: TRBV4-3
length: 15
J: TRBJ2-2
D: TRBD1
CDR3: CASSQDAQGDGELFF

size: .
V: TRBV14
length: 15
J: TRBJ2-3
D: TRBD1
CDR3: CASSPGQFNPDTQYF

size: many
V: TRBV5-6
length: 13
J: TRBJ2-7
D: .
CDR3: CASSVGHLYEQYF

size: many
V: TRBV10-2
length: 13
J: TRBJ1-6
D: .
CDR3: CASGSTPNSPLHF

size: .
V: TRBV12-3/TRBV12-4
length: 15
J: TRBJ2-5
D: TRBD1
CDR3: CASSFWTGNQETQYF

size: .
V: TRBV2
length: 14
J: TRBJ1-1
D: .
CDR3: CASSDDGENTEAFF

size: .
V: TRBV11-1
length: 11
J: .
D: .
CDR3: CASSRRSEQYF

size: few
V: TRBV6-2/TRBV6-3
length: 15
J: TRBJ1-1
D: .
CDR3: CASSYYAVRDTEAFF

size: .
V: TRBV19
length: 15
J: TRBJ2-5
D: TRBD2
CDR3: CASSMGTSGGQTQYF

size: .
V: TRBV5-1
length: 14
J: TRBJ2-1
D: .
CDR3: CASAREGGYNEQFF

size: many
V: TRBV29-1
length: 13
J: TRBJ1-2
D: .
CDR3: CSVTGGTNYGYTF

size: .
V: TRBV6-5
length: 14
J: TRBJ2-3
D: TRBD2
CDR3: CASSGTSGRDTQYF

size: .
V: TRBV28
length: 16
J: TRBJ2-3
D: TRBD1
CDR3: CASSVPGTGGSDTQYF

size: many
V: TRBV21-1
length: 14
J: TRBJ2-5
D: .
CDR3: CASSKNGFTETQYF

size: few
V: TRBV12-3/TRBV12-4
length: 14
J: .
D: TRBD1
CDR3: CASTPGTGVYEQYF

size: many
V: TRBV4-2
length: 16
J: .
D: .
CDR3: CASSQDRGGAYNEQYF

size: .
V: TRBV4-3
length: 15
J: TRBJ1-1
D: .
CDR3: CASSPNPGERTEAFF

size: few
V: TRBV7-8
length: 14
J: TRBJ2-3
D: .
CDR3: CASSLARYTDTQYF

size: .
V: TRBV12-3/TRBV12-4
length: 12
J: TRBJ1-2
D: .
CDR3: CASSWRAGSYTF

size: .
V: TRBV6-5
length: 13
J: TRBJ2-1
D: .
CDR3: CASRRAGNNEQFF

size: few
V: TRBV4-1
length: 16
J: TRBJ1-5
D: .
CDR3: CASSQGSRAGNQPQHF

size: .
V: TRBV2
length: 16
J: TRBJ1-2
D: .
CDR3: CASSETPPGVNYGYTF

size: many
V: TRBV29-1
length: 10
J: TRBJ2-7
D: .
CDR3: CSVVETEQYF

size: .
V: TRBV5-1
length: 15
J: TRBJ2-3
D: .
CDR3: CASSLMAASTDTQYF

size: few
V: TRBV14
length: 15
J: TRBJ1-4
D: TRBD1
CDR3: CASSPLSGTGEKLFF

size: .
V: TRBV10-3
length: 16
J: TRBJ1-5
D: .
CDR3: CAISESTSAENQPQHF

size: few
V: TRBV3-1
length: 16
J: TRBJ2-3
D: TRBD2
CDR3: CASSQVASGGGDTQYF

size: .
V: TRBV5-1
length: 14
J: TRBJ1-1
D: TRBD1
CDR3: CASSFPSGGTEAFF

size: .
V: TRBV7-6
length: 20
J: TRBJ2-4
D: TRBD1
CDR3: CASSSGSGTGGPTAKNIRYF

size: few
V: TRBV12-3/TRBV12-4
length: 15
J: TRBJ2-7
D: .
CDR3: CASSAGQRLTYEQYF

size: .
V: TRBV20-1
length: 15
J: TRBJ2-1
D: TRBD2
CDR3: CSAPPRESGGYEQFF

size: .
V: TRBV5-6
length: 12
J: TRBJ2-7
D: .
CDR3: CASSLIEYEQYF

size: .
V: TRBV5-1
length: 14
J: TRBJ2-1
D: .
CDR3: CASSIESSYNEQFF

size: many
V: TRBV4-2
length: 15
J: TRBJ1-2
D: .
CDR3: CASSQDLGGGYGYTF

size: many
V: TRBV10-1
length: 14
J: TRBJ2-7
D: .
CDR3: CASSATDQLYEQYF

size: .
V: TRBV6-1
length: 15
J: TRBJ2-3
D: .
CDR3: CASSERHDPTDTQYF

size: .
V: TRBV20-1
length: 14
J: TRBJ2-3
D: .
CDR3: CSAPTTESTDTQYF

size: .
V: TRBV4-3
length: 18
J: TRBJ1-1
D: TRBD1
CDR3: CASSLRGRGPLSWTEAFF

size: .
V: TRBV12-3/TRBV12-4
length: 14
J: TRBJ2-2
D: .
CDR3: CASSSPLRAGELFF

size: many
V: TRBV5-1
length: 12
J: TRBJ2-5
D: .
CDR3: CASSLDSETQYF

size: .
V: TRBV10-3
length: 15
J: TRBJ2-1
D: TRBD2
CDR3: CAISGTGGGWNEQFF

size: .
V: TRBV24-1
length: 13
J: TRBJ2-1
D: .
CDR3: CATSDFVGNEQFF

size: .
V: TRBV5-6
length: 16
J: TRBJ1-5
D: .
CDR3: CACSRRSDRNNQPQHF

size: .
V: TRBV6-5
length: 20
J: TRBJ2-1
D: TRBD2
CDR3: CASSYTVAPWGLAPPNEQFF

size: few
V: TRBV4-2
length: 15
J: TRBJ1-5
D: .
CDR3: CASSQGIGHTQPQHF

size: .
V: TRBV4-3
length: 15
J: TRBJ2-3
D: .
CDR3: CASSQEIKGRDTQYF

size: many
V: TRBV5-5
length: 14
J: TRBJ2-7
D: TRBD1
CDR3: CASSGGQGTYEQYF

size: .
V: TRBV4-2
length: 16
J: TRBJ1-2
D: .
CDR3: CASSQEGPGRNYGYTF

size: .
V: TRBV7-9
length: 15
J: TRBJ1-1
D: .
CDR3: CASSPLTGYHTEAFF

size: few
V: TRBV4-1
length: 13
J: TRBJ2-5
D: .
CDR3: CASSQSLTNEQYF

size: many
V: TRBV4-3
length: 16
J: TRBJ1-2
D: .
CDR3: CASSHKQGKESEGYTF

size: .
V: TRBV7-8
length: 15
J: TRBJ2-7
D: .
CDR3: CASSLVASAYNEQYF